Listed below are T cell receptor beta chains from one sample, sequenced in a study of T cells in tuberculosis. TCRdb keeps only in-frame clones here, not all; method: immunoSEQ multiplex PCR. The sample lists more than 30,000 clones, 90% to 95% occurring once. The sequenced sample consisted of PBMCs. The origin of the receptors is a donor aged 10 to 29 with latent tuberculosis or without tuberculosis infection. Some clones in this sample may be carry-over from other donors' samples. Each CDR3 is given with its conserved first and last residue. D genes are given only for firm matches. Only part of the rows carry a size: once, few, many, or a class if the clone is expanded.

>NA|TRBV6-5|TRBJ1-2|NA
CASSFEGFAYGYTF
TGTGCCAGCAGTTTTGAGGGATTCGCCTATGGCTACACCTTC
>NA|TRBV7-9|TRBJ1-1|NA
CASSLVPGEAFF
TGTGCCAGCAGCTTAGTGCCGGGAGAAGCTTTCTTT
>NA|TRBV7-8|TRBJ1-2|NA
CASSSPTDSPYGYTF
TGTGCCAGCAGCTCACCGACCGACAGTCCCTATGGCTACACCTTC
>TRBD1|TRBV18|TRBJ1-3|NA
CASSPPGQWNTIYF
TGTGCCAGCTCACCACCGGGACAGTGGAACACCATATATTTT
>NA|TRBV4-3|TRBJ1-4|NA
CASSPLGGGRAEKLFF
TGCGCCAGCAGCCCCCTAGGGGGAGGGCGGGCGGAAAAACTGTTTTTT
>TRBD1|TRBV19|TRBJ1-4|NA
CASSTGTDSTNEKLFF
TGTGCCAGTAGTACCGGGACAGACTCAACTAATGAAAAACTGTTTTTT
>NA|TRBV11-1|TRBJ2-7|NA
CASSLPGHQGSDEQYF
TGTGCCAGCAGCCTACCGGGACACCAAGGATCGGACGAGCAGTACTTC
>TRBD1|TRBV7-2|TRBJ1-2|NA
CASSLEPGGPPNYGYTF
TGTGCCAGCAGCTTAGAGCCAGGGGGCCCTCCTAACTATGGCTACACCTTC
>TRBD1|TRBV7-9|TRBJ2-7|NA
CASSLDHNRGLQYF
TGTGCCAGCAGCTTAGATCATAACAGGGGCTTGCAGTACTTC
>NA|TRBV4-3|TRBJ1-5|NA
CASSQDLSQPQHF
TGCGCCAGCAGCCAAGATCTGTCTCAGCCCCAGCATTTT
>NA|TRBV25-1|TRBJ1-2|once
CASSGGPVSGYTF
TGTGCCAGCAGTGGTGGGCCAGTGAGCGGCTACACCTTC
>NA|TRBV7-2|TRBJ1-2|NA
CASSSIRDNIHGYTF
TGTGCCAGCAGCTCCATCCGGGACAACATACATGGCTACACCTTC
>NA|TRBV5-1|TRBJ2-3|NA
CASSLVGVRADTQYF
TGCGCCAGCAGCCTTGTCGGGGTTCGAGCAGATACGCAGTATTTT
>TRBD1|TRBV10-1|TRBJ2-3|NA
CASSDIQGARDTQYF
TGCGCCAGCAGTGATATCCAGGGGGCGCGGGATACGCAGTATTTT
>TRBD2|TRBV27|TRBJ2-3|NA
CASSLGGDTQYF
TGTGCCAGCAGTTTGGGGGGGGATACGCAGTATTTT
>TRBD1|TRBV19|TRBJ2-2|NA
CASSMGPGQGVTGELFF
TGTGCCAGTAGTATGGGGCCGGGACAGGGAGTCACCGGGGAGCTGTTTTTT
>NA|TRBV27|TRBJ1-2|NA
CASSIGTPNYGYTF
TGTGCCAGCAGTATAGGGACTCCTAACTATGGCTACACCTTC
>NA|TRBV7-2|TRBJ2-2|NA
CASSDPVLALTGELFF
TGTGCCAGCAGCGACCCAGTCCTAGCGCTGACCGGGGAGCTGTTTTTT
>NA|TRBV18|TRBJ2-3|NA
CASSLLGQGEYTDTQYF
TGTGCCAGCTCACTTCTAGGTCAAGGGGAATACACAGATACGCAGTATTTT
>NA|TRBV7-9|TRBJ2-1|NA
CASSFSGSSYNEQFF
TGTGCCAGCAGCTTTAGTGGGAGCTCCTACAATGAGCAGTTCTTC
>NA|TRBV28|TRBJ1-1|NA
CASSLSRENMNTEAFF
TGTGCCAGCAGTTTAAGCAGGGAAAATATGAACACTGAAGCTTTCTTT
>TRBD1|TRBV5-1|TRBJ1-2|NA
CASSLAPLDREHRRVYGYTF
TGCGCCAGCAGCTTGGCTCCTTTAGACAGGGAACATAGACGTGTCTATGGCTACACCTTC
>NA|TRBV6-6|TRBJ1-5|NA
CASRRDTVSNQPQHF
TGTGCCAGCAGAAGGGACACTGTCTCCAATCAGCCCCAGCATTTT
>TRBD2|TRBV7-2|TRBJ2-1|NA
CASSLDAGGQYEQFF
TGTGCCAGCAGCTTAGATGCGGGGGGGCAATATGAGCAGTTCTTC